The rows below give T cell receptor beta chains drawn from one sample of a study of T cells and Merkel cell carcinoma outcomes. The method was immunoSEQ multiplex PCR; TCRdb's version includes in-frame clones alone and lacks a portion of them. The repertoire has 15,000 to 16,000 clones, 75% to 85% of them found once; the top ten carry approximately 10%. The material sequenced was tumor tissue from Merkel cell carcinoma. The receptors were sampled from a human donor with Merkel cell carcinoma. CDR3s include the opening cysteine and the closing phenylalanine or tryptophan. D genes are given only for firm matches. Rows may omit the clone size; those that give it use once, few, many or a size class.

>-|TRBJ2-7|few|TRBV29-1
CSVEVESGIEQYF
TGCAGCGTTGAAGTGGAATCCGGGATCGAGCAGTACTTC
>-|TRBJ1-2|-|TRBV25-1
CASSEGDGYGYTF
TGTGCCAGCAGTGAAGGGGACGGCTATGGCTACACCTTC
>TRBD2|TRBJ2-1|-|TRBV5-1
CASSTGLARYNEQFF
TGCGCCAGCAGCACCGGACTAGCGAGATACAATGAGCAGTTCTTC
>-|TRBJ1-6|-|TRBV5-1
CASSSGTVRNSPLHF
TGCGCCAGCAGCTCTGGGACGGTTCGTAATTCACCCCTCCACTTT
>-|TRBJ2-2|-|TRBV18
CASSPEQGQTGELFF
TGTGCCAGCTCACCAGAGCAGGGCCAAACCGGGGAGCTGTTTTTT
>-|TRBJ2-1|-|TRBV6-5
CASRMSRGQQFF
TGTGCCAGCAGGATGAGTAGGGGACAGCAGTTCTTC
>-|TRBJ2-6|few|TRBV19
CASSPGHQSSGANVLTF
TGTGCCAGTAGCCCGGGACATCAGAGCTCTGGGGCCAACGTCCTGACTTTC
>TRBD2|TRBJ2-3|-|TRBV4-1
CASSQDQGAGLAVDTQYF
TGCGCCAGCAGCCAAGATCAAGGGGCGGGACTAGCGGTTGATACGCAGTATTTT
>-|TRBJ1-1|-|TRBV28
CASSLRKLEAFF
TGTGCCAGCAGTTTGAGAAAGCTAGAAGCTTTCTTT
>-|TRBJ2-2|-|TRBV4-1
CASSERGGFDTGELFF
TGCGCCAGCTCCGAAAGGGGTGGTTTCGACACCGGGGAGCTGTTTTTT
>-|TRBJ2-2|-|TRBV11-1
CASSTNGPGELFF
TGTGCCAGCAGCACAAATGGACCCGGGGAGCTGTTTTTT
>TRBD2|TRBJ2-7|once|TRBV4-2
CASSQDPAGGSPEEQYF
TGTGCCAGCAGCCAAGATCCGGCGGGAGGGTCTCCGGAAGAGCAGTACTTC
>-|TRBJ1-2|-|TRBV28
CTSSLGGMEDYGYTF
TGTACCAGCAGTTTAGGAGGGATGGAAGACTATGGCTACACCTTC
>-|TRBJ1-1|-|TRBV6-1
CASSALPRVNTEAFF
TGTGCCAGCAGTGCTCTCCCGAGAGTGAACACTGAAGCTTTCTTT
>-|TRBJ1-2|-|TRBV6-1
CASSEGGGGNYGYTF
TGTGCCAGCAGTGAAGGTGGCGGGGGGAACTATGGCTACACCTTC
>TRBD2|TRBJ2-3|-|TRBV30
CAWSGLAGFSDTQYF
TGTGCCTGGAGCGGACTAGCGGGATTCTCAGATACGCAGTATTTT
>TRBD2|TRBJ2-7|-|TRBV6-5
CASSYSAGFHEQYF
TGTGCCAGCAGTTACTCAGCGGGGTTCCACGAGCAGTACTTC
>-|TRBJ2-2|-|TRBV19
CASSSITGELFF
TGTGCCAGTAGTTCGATCACCGGGGAGCTGTTTTTT
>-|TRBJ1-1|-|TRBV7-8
CASKQLNTEAFF
TGTGCCAGCAAACAGTTGAACACTGAAGCTTTCTTT
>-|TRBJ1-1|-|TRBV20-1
CSAEVGSFF
TGCAGTGCGGAAGTCGGCTCTTTCTTT
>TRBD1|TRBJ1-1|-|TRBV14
CASSHTGGLTEAFF
TGTGCCAGCAGCCACACAGGGGGTTTGACTGAAGCTTTCTTT
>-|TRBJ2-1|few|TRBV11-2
CASSLTSSGGYNEQFF
TGTGCCAGCAGCTTAACTTCCTCCGGGGGCTACAATGAGCAGTTCTTC
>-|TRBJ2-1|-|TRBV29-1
CSVEVEAGNEQFF
TGCAGCGTTGAAGTCGAGGCGGGGAATGAGCAGTTCTTC
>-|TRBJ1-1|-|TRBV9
CASSPYDRNTEAFF
TGTGCCAGCAGCCCCTATGACAGGAACACTGAAGCTTTCTTT
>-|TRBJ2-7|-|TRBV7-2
CASSLAPTGYEQYF
TGTGCCAGCAGCTTAGCTCCGACAGGCTACGAGCAGTACTTC
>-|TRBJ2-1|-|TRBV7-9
CASSFAYNEQFF
TGTGCCAGCAGCTTTGCGTACAATGAGCAGTTCTTC
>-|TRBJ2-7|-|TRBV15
CATSTGVDYEQYF
TGTGCCACCAGTACCGGTGTAGACTACGAGCAGTACTTC
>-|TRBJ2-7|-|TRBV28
CASSSPLGEQYF
TGTGCCAGCAGTTCCCCCTTGGGTGAGCAGTACTTC
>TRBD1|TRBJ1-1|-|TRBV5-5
CASSLEGGQDEAFF
TGTGCCAGCAGCTTGGAGGGAGGACAGGATGAAGCTTTCTTT
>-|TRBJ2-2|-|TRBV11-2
CASSARVSTGELFF
TGTGCCAGCAGCGCCCGGGTCTCCACCGGGGAGCTGTTTTTT
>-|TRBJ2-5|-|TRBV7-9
CASSFLEETQYF
TGTGCCAGCAGCTTTCTGGAAGAGACCCAGTACTTC
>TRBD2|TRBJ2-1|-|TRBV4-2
CASSQELAGGANSEQFF
TGTGCCAGCAGCCAAGAGCTAGCGGGGGGTGCTAATAGTGAGCAGTTCTTC
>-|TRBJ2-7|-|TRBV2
CASTTAGWSYEQYF
TGTGCCAGCACTACCGCTGGGTGGTCCTACGAGCAGTACTTC
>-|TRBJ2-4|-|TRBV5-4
CASSLWQGVKNIQYF
TGTGCCAGCAGCTTGTGGCAGGGAGTCAAAAACATTCAGTACTTC
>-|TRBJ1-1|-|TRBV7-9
CASSIKIGGGWDTEAFF
TGTGCCAGCAGCATAAAGATCGGGGGGGGTTGGGACACTGAAGCTTTCTTT
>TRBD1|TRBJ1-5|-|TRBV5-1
CASSRTGEGNQPQHF
TGCGCCAGCAGCCGGACAGGGGAAGGGAATCAGCCCCAGCATTTT
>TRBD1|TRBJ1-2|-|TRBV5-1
CASSGQGGSYGYTF
TGCGCTAGCAGCGGCCAGGGGGGGTCCTATGGCTACACCTTC
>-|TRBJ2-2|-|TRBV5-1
CASPGLTGELFF
TGCGCCAGCCCAGGACTCACCGGGGAGCTGTTTTTT
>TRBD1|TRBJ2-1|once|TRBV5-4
CATSSRDRVDNEQFF
TGTGCCACCTCGTCCCGGGACAGGGTTGACAATGAGCAGTTCTTC
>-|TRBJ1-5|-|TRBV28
CASGQGMRNQPQHF
TGTGCCAGCGGCCAGGGAATGCGCAATCAGCCCCAGCATTTT
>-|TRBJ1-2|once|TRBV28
CASSLDYGYTF
TGTGCCAGCAGTTTGGACTATGGCTACACCTTC
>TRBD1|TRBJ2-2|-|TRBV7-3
CASSITGGAGELFF
TGTGCCAGCAGCATAACAGGGGGTGCCGGGGAGCTGTTTTTT
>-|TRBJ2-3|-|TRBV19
CASRYPGVRDTQYF
TGTGCCAGTAGGTATCCCGGCGTTCGGGATACGCAGTATTTT
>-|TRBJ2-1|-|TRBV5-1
CASSRGAGNEQFF
TGCGCCAGCAGTCGGGGGGCTGGGAATGAGCAGTTCTTC
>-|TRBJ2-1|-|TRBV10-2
CASSESKVGLYNEQFF
TGCGCCAGCAGTGAGTCTAAGGTGGGCCTCTACAATGAGCAGTTCTTC
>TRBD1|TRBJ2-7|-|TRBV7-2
CASSLATGQGYEQYF
TGTGCCAGCAGCTTAGCGACTGGACAGGGGTACGAGCAGTACTTC
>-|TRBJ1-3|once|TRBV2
CASSLDGPGNTIYF
TGTGCCAGCAGTTTGGACGGGCCTGGAAACACCATATATTTT
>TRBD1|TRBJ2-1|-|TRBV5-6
CASSFEGGAGQDEQFF
TGTGCCAGCAGCTTTGAAGGGGGCGCCGGTCAGGATGAGCAGTTCTTC
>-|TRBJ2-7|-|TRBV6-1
CASSEAGAEQYF
TGTGCCAGCAGTGAAGCCGGGGCCGAGCAGTACTTC
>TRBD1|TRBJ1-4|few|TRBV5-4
CASSFTGGEMSEEKLFF
TGTGCCAGCAGCTTTACAGGGGGCGAGATGAGTGAAGAAAAACTGTTTTTT
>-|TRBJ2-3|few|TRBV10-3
CAIIRASETDTQYF
TGTGCCATCATCCGAGCTAGCGAAACAGATACGCAGTATTTT
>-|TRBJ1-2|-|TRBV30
CAVSRPGPTSYGYTF
TGTGCCGTATCCCGCCCGGGACCTACCTCCTATGGCTACACCTTC